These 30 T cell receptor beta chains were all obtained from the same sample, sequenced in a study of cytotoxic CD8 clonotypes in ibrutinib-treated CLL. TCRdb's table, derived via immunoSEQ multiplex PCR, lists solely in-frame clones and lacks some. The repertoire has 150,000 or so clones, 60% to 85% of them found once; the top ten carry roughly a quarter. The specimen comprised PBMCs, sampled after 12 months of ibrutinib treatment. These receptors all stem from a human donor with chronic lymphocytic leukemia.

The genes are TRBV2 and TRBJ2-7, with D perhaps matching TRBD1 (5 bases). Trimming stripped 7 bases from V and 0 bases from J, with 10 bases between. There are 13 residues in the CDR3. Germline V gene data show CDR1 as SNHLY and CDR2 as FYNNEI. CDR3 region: CASTGPSSYEQYF. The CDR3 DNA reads TGTGCCAGCACAGGGCCGAGCTCCTACGAGCAGTACTTC.

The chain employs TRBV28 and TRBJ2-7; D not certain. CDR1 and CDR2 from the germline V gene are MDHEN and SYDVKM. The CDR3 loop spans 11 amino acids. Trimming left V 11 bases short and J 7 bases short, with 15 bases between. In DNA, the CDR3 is TGTGCCGCTACCCGCTCTACGGAGCAGTACTTC. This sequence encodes CAATRSTEQYF.

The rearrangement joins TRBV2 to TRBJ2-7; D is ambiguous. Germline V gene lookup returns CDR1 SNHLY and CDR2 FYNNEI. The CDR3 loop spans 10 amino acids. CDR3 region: CASSESSVSV. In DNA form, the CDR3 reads TGTGCCAGCAGTGAATCCAGCGTCTCAGTC.

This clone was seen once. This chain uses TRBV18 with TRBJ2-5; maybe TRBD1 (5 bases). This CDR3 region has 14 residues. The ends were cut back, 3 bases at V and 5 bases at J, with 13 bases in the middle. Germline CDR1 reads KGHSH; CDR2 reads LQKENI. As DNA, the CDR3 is TGTGCCAGCTCACCTCAGGGAAGTCGCGAGACCCAGTACTTC. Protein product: CASSPQGSRETQYF.

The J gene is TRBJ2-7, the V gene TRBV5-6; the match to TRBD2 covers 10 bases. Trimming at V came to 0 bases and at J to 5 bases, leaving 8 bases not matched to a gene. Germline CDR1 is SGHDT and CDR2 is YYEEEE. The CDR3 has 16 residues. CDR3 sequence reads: CASSLAPGLAWNEQYF. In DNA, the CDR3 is TGTGCCAGCAGCTTGGCGCCGGGACTAGCGTGGAACGAGCAGTACTTC.

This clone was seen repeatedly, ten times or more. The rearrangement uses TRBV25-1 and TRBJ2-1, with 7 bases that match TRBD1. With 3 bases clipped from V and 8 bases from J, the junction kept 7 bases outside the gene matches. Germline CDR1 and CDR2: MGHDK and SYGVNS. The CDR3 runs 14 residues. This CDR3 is CASSDTDRVDEQFF. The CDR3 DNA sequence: TGTGCCAGCAGTGATACAGACAGGGTGGATGAGCAGTTCTTC.

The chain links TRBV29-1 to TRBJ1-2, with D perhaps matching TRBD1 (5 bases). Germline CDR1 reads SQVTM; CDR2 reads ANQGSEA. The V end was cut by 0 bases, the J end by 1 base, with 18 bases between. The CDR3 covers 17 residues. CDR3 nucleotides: TGCAGCGTTGAAGATAGTCAGGGAGTACCCTTTAACTATGGCTACACCTTC. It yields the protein CSVEDSQGVPFNYGYTF.

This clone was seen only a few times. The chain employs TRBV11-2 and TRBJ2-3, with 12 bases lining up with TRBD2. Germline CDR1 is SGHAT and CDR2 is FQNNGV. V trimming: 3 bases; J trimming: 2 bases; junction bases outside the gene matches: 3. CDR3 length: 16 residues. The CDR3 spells CASSFLAGGYTDTQYF. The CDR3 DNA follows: TGTGCCAGCAGCTTCCTAGCGGGAGGGTACACAGATACGCAGTATTTT.

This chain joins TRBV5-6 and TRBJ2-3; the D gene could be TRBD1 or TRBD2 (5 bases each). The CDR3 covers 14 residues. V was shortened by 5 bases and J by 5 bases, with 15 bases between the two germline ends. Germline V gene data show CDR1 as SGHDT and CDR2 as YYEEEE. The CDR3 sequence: CASSGGEAGDTQYF. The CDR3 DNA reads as TGTGCCAGCAGTGGGGGAGAGGCGGGAGATACGCAGTATTTT. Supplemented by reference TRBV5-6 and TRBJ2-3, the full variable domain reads DAGVTQSPTHLIKTRGQQVTLRCSPKSGHDTVSWYQQALGQGPQFIFQYYEEEERQRGNFPDRFSGHQFPNYSSELNVNALLLGDSALYLCASSGGEAGDTQYFGPGTRLTVL.

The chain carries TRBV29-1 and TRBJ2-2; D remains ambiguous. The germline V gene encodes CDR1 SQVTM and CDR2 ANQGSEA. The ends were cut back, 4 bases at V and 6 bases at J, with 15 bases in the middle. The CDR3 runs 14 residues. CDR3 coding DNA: TGCAGCGTTGGCAGCTCAAGTCGGTCCGGGGAGCTGTTTTTT. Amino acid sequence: CSVGSSSRSGELFF.

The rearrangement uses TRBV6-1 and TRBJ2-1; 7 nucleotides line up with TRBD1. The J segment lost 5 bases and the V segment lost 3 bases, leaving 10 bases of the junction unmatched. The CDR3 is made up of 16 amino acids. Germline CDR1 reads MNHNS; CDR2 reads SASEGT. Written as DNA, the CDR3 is TGTGCCAGCAGTGAGGGTATGTTCGGACAGGACAATGAGCAGTTCTTC. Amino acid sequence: CASSEGMFGQDNEQFF.

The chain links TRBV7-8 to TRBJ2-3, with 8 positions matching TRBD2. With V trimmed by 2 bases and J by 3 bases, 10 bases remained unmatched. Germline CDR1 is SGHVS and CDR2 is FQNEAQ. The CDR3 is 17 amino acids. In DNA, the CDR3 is TGTGCCAGCAGCTTAATGGCGGCGGGAGGAGGGACAGATACGCAGTATTTT. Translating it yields CASSLMAAGGGTDTQYF. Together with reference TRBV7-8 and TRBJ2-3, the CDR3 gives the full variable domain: GAGVSQSPRYKVAKRGQDVALRCDPISGHVSLFWYQQALGQGPEFLTYFQNEAQLDKSGLPSDRFFAERPEGSVSTLKIQRTQQEDSAVYLCASSLMAAGGGTDTQYFGPGTRLTVL.

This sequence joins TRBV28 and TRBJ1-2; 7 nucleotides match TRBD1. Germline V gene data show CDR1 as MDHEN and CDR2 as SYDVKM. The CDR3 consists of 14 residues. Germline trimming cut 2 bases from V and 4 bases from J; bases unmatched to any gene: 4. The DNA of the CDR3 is TGTGCCAGCAGTTTACTACAGGGGAGCTATGGCTACACCTTC. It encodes CASSLLQGSYGYTF.

The DNA of the CDR3 is TGTGCCAGCAGCTTGGGCTACCCCACAGATACGCAGTATTTT. Translated: CASSLGYPTDTQYF. The chain uses TRBV5-6 and TRBJ2-3; D ambiguous. The length of the CDR3 is 14 residues. The V gene's germline CDR1 is SGHDT and CDR2 YYEEEE. Trimming cost V 0 bases and J 2 bases, with 7 bases left between them.

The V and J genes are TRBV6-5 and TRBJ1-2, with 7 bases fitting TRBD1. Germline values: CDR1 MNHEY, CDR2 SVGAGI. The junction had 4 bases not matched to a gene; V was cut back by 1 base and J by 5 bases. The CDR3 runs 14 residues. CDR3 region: CASSYLQGLYGYTF. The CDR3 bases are TGTGCCAGCAGTTACTTACAGGGGCTATATGGCTACACCTTC.

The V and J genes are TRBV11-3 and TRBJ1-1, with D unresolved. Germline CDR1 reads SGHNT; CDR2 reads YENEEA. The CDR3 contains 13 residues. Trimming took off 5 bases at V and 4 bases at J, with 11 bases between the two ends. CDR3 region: CASSPHVGTEAFF. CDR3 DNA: TGTGCCAGCAGCCCCCATGTTGGCACTGAAGCTTTCTTT.

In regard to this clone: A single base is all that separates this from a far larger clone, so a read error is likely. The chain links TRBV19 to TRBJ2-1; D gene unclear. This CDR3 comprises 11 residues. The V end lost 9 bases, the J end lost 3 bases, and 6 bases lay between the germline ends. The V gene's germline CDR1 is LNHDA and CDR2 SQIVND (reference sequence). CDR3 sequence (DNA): TGTGCCAGCACCAACTACAATGAGCAGTTCTTC. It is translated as CASTNYNEQFF.

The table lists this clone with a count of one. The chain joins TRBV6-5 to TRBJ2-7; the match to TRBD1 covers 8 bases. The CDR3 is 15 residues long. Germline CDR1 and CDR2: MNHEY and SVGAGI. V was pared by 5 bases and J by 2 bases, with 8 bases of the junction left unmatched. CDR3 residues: CASSTTGVQTYEQYF. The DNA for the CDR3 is TGTGCCAGCAGTACGACAGGGGTCCAGACCTACGAGCAGTACTTC.

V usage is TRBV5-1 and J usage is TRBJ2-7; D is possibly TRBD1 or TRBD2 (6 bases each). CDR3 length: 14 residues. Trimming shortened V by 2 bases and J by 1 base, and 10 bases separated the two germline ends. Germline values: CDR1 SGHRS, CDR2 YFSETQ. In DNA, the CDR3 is TGCGCCAGCAGCTTCGGGGGCGCATCCTACGAGCAGTACTTC. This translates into CASSFGGASYEQYF. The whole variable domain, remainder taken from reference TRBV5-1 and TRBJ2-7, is KAGVTQTPRYLIKTRGQQVTLSCSPISGHRSVSWYQQTPGQGLQFLFEYFSETQRNKGNFPGRFSGRQFSNSRSEMNVSTLELGDSALYLCASSFGGASYEQYFGPGTRLTVT.

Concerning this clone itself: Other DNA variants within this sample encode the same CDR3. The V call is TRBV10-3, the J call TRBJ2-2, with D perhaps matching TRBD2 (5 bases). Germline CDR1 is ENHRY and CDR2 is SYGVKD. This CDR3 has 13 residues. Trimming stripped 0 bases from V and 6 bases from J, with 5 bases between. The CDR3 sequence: CAISESGAGELFF. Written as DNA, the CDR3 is TGTGCCATCAGTGAGTCCGGGGCCGGGGAGCTGTTTTTT.

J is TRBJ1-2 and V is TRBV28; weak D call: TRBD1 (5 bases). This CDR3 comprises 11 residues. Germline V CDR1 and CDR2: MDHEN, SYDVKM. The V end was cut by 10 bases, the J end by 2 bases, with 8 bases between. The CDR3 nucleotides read TGTGCCACCGGGGGGAACTATGGCTACACCTTC. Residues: CATGGNYGYTF.

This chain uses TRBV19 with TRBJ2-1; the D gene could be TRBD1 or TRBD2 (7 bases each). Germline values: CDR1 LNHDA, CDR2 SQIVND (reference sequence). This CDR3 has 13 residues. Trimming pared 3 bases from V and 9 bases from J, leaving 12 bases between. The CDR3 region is CASSISRGGEQFF. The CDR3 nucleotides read TGTGCCAGTAGTATCAGCAGGGGGGGTGAGCAGTTCTTC.

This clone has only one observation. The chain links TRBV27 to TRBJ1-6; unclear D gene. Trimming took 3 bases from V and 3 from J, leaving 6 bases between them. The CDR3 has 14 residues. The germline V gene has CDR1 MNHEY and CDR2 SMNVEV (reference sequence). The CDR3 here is CASSFSGYNSPLHF. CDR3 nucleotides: TGTGCCAGCAGTTTTTCGGGCTATAATTCACCCCTCCACTTT.

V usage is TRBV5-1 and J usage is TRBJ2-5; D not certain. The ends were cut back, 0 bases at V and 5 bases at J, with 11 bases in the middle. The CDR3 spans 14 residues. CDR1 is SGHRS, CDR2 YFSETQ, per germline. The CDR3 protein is CASSLASSPETQYF. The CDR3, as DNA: TGCGCCAGCAGCTTGGCGTCCAGCCCCGAGACCCAGTACTTC.

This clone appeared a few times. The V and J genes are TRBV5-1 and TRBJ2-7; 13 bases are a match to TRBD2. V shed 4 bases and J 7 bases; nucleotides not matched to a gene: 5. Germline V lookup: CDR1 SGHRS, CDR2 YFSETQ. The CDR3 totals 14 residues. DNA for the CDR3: TGCGCCAGCAGCGAGGGACTAGCGGGAAGGGAGCAGTACTTC. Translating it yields CASSEGLAGREQYF.

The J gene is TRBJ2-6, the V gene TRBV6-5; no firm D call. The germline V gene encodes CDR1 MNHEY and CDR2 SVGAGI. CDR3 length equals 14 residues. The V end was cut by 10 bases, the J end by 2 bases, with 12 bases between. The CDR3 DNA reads TGTGCCACCAAACCCCGCCCTGGGGCCAACGTCCTGACTTTC. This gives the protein CATKPRPGANVLTF.

This chain's CDR3 is CASSLDPRDGQYF. CDR3 in DNA: TGTGCCAGCAGCTTAGACCCCCGAGACGGGCAGTACTTC. The chain couples TRBV7-2 to TRBJ2-4; D not resolved. The V gene's germline CDR1 is SGHTA and CDR2 FQGNSA. The CDR3 runs 13 residues. V was trimmed by 1 base and J by 13 bases, leaving 14 bases between them.

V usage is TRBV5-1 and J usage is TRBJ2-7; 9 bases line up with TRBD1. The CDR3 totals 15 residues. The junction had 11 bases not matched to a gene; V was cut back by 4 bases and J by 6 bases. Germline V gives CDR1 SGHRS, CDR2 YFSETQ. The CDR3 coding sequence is TGCGCCAGCAGCCAAACCGGGACAGGGTTCGGCGAGCAGTACTTC. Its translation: CASSQTGTGFGEQYF.

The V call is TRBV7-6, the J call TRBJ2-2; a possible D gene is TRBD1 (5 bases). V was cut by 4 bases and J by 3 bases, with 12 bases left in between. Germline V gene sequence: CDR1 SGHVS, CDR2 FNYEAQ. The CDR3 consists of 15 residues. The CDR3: CASSSLSGYTGELFF. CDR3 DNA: TGTGCCAGCAGCTCGCTGTCAGGGTACACCGGGGAGCTGTTTTTT.

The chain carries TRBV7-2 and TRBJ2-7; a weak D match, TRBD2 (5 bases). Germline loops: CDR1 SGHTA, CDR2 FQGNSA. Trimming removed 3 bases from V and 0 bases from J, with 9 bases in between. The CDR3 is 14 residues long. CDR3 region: CASSFRGSSYEQYF. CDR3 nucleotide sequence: TGTGCCAGCAGCTTTCGAGGGTCCTCCTACGAGCAGTACTTC.